This TCR beta chain stems from a study of cytomegalovirus exposure and HLA in healthy donors. V trimming: 1 base; J trimming: 0 bases; junction bases outside the gene matches: 3. Germline V gene data show CDR1 as LGHNA and CDR2 as YSLEER. The CDR3 sequence is 15 residues long. The study ran its PCR with 60 Vbeta and 13 Jbeta primers. The data were produced by immunoSEQ multiplex PCR, yet TCRdb's version contains in-frame clones alone and is incomplete. The data show over 150,000 clones, 60% to 80% seen once. Study-level results: Through in vitro validation, three CMV-associated chains were shown to be specific for CMV antigens. It was reported in a later analysis that an Asian-associated ancestry cluster showed fewer N-insertions than the roughly 620-donor mean.

This clone has just a few counts. Its antigen is not identified. The chain joins TRBV4-3 to TRBJ2-7; the match to TRBD1 covers 7 bases. The TCR originated in a woman aged 40 to 50 in good health and CMV-seropositive. The sample comprised PBMCs. In DNA, the CDR3 is TGCGCCAGCAGCCAAGGACAGGGAGCCTCCTACGAGCAGTACTTC. Its protein is CASSQGQGASYEQYF.